This T cell receptor (beta chain) comes out of a study of neoadjuvant anti-PD-1 for oral cavity cancer. Study-wide results and caveats: With three patients per group, TCR findings need larger cohorts.

Germline loops: CDR1 SGHTS, CDR2 YDEGEE. V was pared by 5 bases and J by 5 bases, with 13 bases between. The CDR3 runs 13 residues. Data came from immunoSEQ multiplex PCR; TCRdb stores just in-frame clones and leaves some out. There are roughly 16,000 clones in the sample; roughly two fifths occur only once, and 39% lies in the top ten. The time point here: after neoadjuvant nivolumab, at surgical resection. These newly diagnosed stage II-IVA oral cavity squamous cell carcinoma patients had no prior systemic or radiation treatment. The sample holds many counts of this clone. Antigen specificity is unknown.

The specimen comprised tumor tissue, sampled after nivolumab (anti-PD-1) treatment. The J gene is TRBJ2-5, the V gene TRBV5-8; TRBD2 is a possible D gene (6 bases). This receptor was obtained from a person aged 35-80 years with oral cavity squamous cell carcinoma. The DNA for the CDR3 is TGTGCCAGCAGACTGGTGACTAGTGAGACCCAGTACTTC. Translating it yields CASRLVTSETQYF.